The clone carrying this T cell receptor (beta chain) was detected ten times or more. The data originate from a study of T-cell reconstitution after alpha-beta-depleted transplantation in children. Unique molecular identifiers were built into the TCRbeta library. TCRdb independently ran MiXCR on the PCR reads; one entry per CDR3 protein. The sample has around 670,000 distinct CDR3 sequences; less than 15% are singletons. V lost 5 bases, J lost 6 bases, and 4 bases stayed unmatched. Germline CDR1 SGHTA, CDR2 FQGNSA. CDR3 length: 12 residues. The starting material was PBMCs, obtained before TCRalphabeta/CD19-depleted stem cell transplant. The TCR sequence derives from a girl aged 2-15 years with congenital amegakaryocytic thrombocytopenia, due to receive a stem cell transplant. The V call is TRBV7-2, the J call TRBJ2-7; TRBD2 matches at 7 bases. The CDR3: CASSPPGGEQYF. In DNA form, the CDR3 reads TGTGCCAGCAGCCCCCCGGGGGGCGAGCAGTACTTC.